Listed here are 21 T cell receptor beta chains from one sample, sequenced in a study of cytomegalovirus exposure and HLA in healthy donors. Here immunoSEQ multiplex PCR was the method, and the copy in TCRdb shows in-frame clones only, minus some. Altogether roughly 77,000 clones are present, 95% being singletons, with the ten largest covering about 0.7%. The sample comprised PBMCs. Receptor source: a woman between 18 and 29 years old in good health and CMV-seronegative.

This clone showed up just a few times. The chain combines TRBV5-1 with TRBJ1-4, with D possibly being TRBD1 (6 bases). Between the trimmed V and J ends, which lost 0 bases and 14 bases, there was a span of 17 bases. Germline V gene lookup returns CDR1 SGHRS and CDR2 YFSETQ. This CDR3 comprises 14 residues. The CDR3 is CASSLDGGWGALFF. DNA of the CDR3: TGCGCCAGCAGCTTGGATGGGGGCTGGGGAGCCCTGTTTTTT.

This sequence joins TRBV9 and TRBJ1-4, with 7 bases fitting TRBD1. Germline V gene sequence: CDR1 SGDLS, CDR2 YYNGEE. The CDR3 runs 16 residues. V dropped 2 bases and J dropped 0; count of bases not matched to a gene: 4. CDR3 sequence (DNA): TGTGCCAGCAGCGTGGGCCAGGGGGCAACTAATGAAAAACTGTTTTTT. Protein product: CASSVGQGATNEKLFF.

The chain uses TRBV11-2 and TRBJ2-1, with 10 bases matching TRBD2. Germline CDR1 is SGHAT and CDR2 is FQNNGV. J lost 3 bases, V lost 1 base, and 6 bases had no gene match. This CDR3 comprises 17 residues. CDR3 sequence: CASSLVLAGVVYNEQFF. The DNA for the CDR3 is TGTGCCAGCAGCTTAGTTCTAGCGGGAGTTGTCTACAATGAGCAGTTCTTC.

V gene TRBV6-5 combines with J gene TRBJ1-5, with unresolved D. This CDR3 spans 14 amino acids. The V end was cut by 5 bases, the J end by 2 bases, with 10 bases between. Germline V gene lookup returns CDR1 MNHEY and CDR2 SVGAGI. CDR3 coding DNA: TGTGCCAGCAGTCCTTGGAGGGGCAATCAGCCCCAGCATTTT. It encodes CASSPWRGNQPQHF.

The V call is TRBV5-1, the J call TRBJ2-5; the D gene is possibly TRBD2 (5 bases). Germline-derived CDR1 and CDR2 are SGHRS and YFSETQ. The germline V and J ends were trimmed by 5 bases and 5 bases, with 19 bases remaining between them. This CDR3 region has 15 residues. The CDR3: CASRILDPSGETQYF. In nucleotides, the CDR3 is TGCGCCAGCAGGATTTTGGACCCCTCGGGGGAGACCCAGTACTTC.

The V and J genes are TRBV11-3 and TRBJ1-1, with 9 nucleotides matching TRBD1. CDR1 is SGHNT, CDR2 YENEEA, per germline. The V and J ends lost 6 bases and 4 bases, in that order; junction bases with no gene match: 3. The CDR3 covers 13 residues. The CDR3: CASRGQGGTEAFF. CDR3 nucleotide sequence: TGTGCCAGCAGGGGACAGGGAGGCACTGAAGCTTTCTTT.

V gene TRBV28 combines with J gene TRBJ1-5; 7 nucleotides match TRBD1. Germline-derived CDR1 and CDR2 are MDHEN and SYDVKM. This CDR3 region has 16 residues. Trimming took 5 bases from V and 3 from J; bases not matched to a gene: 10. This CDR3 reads CASSQRTGRFNQPQHF. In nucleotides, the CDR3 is TGTGCCAGCAGTCAAAGGACAGGCCGCTTCAATCAGCCCCAGCATTTT.

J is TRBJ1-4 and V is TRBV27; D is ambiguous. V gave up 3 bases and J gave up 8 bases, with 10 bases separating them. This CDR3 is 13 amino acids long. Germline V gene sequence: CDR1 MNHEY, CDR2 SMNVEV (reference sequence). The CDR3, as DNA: TGTGCCAGCAGTTTGATCAGAGGGGAAAAACTGTTTTTT. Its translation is CASSLIRGEKLFF. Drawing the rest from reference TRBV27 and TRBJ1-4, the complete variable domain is EAQVTQNPRYLITVTGKKLTVTCSQNMNHEYMSWYRQDPGLGLRQIYYSMNVEVTDKGDVPEGYKVSRKEKRNFPLILESPSPNQTSLYFCASSLIRGEKLFFGSGTQLSVL.

CDR3 sequence: CASSEAYKNTEAFF. The DNA for the CDR3 is TGTGCCAGCAGTGAAGCTTACAAGAACACTGAAGCTTTCTTT. The gene calls are TRBV2 and TRBJ1-1, with no clear D. V lost 0 bases and J 1 base, leaving 6 bases between the germline ends. This CDR3 contains 14 residues. CDR1 is SNHLY, CDR2 FYNNEI, per germline.

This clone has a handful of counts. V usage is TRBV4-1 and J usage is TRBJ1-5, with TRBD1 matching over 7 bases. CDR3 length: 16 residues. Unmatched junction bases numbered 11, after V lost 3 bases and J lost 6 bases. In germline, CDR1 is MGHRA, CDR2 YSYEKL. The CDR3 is CASSQAGGSKSQPQHF. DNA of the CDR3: TGCGCCAGCAGCCAGGCAGGGGGGAGTAAGAGTCAGCCCCAGCATTTT.

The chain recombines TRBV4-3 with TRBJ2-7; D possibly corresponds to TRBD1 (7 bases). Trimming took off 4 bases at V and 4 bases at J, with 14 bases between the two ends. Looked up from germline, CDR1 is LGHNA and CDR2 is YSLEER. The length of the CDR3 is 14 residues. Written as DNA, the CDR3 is TGCGCCAGCAGCCCAGGGGGGCGCATATACGAGCAGTACTTC. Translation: CASSPGGRIYEQYF.

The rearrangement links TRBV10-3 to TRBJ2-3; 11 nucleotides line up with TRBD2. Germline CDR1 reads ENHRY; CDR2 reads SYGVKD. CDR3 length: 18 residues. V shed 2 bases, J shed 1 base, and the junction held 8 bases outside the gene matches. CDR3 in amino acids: CAISETLQTSGGTDTQYF. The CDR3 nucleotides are TGTGCCATCAGTGAGACCCTCCAGACTAGCGGGGGCACAGATACGCAGTATTTT.

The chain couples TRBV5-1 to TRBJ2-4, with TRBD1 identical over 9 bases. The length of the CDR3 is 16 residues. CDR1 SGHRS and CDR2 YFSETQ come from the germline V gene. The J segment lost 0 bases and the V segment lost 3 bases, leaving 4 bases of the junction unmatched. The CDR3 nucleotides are TGCGCCAGCAGCTACGGACAGGGGCTAGCCAAAAACATTCAGTACTTC. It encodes CASSYGQGLAKNIQYF.

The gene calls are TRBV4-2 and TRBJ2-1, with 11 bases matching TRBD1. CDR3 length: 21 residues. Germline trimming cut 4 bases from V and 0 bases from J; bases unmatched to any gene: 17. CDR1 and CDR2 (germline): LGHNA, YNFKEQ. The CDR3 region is CASSLKGPGQGGFSSYNEQFF. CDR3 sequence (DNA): TGTGCCAGCAGCCTCAAGGGGCCGGGACAGGGGGGATTTAGCTCCTACAATGAGCAGTTCTTC.

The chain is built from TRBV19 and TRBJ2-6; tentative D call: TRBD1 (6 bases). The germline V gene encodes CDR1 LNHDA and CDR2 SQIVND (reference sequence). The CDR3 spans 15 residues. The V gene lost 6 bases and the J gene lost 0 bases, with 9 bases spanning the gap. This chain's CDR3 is CASSRDISGANVLTF. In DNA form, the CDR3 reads TGTGCCAGTAGCCGGGACATCTCTGGGGCCAACGTCCTGACTTTC.

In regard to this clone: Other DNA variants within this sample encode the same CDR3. This CDR3 is CASSPPGGTYEQYF. CDR3 nucleotides: TGTGCCAGCTCACCCCCCGGGGGGACCTACGAGCAGTACTTC. The chain employs TRBV18 and TRBJ2-7; 7 bases are a match to TRBD2. The germline V gene encodes CDR1 KGHSH and CDR2 LQKENI. This CDR3 region has 14 residues. V was clipped by 3 bases and J by 2 bases; unmatched bases: 4.

CDR3 nucleotides: TGCAGCGTTGGGGGCCTAGAAGCTTTCTTT. Amino acid sequence: CSVGGLEAFF. The rearrangement joins TRBV29-1 to TRBJ1-1; a weak D match, TRBD1 (5 bases). Germline CDR1 SQVTM, CDR2 ANQGSEA. The CDR3 sequence is 10 residues long. The ends were cut back, 4 bases at V and 8 bases at J, with 8 bases in the middle.

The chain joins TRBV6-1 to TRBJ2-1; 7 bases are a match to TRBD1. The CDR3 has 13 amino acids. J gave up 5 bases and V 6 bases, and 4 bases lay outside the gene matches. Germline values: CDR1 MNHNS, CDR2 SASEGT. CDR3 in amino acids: CASRGQTHNEQFF. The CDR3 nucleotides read TGTGCCAGCAGGGGACAGACCCACAATGAGCAGTTCTTC.

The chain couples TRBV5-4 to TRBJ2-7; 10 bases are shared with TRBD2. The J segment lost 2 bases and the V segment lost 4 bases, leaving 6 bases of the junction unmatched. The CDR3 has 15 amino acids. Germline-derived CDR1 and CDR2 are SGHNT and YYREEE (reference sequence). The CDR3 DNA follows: TGTGCCAGCAGCCCTAGACTAGCGGGCCCCTACGAGCAGTACTTC. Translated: CASSPRLAGPYEQYF.

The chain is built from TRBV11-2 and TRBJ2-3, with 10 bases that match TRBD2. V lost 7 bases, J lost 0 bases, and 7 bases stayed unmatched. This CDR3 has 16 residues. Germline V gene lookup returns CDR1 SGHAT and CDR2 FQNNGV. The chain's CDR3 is CASILERGGSTDTQYF. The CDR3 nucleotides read TGTGCCAGCATTCTGGAGCGGGGGGGTAGCACAGATACGCAGTATTTT.

In DNA form, the CDR3 reads TGTGCCAGCAGCCAGAAGGGACTCCTCTACAATGAGCAGTTCTTC. Translation gives CASSQKGLLYNEQFF. The gene calls are TRBV14 and TRBJ2-1; D perhaps matches TRBD2 (6 bases). This CDR3 contains 15 residues. Trimming cost V 3 bases and J 3 bases, with 12 bases left between them. CDR1 is SGHDN and CDR2 is FVKESK in the germline V gene. Looking up the rest from reference TRBV14 and TRBJ2-1 gives the full variable domain: EAGVTQFPSHSVIEKGQTVTLRCDPISGHDNLYWYRRVMGKEIKFLLHFVKESKQDESGMPNNRFLAERTGGTYSTLKVQPAELEDSGVYFCASSQKGLLYNEQFFGPGTRLTVL.